This T cell receptor beta chain was sequenced in a study of siplizumab effects on memory and regulatory T cells (dated by TCRdb to about 2019). The study in broad terms: The study looked at the effect of siplizumab, an anti-CD2 antibody, on alloreactive T-cell subsets in allogeneic mixed lymphocyte reactions made from human PBMCs.

The library was obtained by the immunoSEQ multiplex PCR assay. The deep sequencing platform assayed approximately 100,000 TCR templates per sample. Genomic DNA extracted from sorted T cells was used for TCRbeta CDR3 sequencing. In the paper's pipeline: Clonal analysis of TCRbeta CDR3 data was done in the R programming language. Alloreactive CD4+ and CD8+ clones were identified by comparing unstimulated samples to CFSE-low samples taken after the reaction. By matching sequences to the repertoires of sorted unstimulated Treg and non-Treg cells, each alloreactive CD4+ clone was assigned a regulatory or non-regulatory origin. As stored in TCRdb, this immuneACCESS dataset retains in-frame rearrangements with V and J assigned. A fraction of the clones does not appear; measured against another copy, unresolved V genes explain less than half of the discrepancy, and the remainder lacks a known reason. The DNA gave D and trimming, while V, J and clone size come from that table. In all, the sample holds about 120,000 clones, and about 94% of those were seen once. Around 0.15% of the sample lies in the top ten.

This clone has just one count. Its antigen is still unknown. Per-base quality was not reported, and no clone a single base away is much larger than it. Study-wide conclusions, independent of this receptor: About 80-96% of proliferating CD4+ or CD8+ clones could not be given a naive or memory phenotype. Because sequences at frequencies below about 10^-5 were poorly captured, only a minor fraction of alloreactive clones could be mapped back to unstimulated subsets. Unstimulated naive T cells appeared more diverse than memory T cells, and naive cells seemed to contribute substantially to the alloresponse. In reactions with siplizumab, an average of 68.8% of mappable alloreactive CD4+ clones were Treg-derived, compared with around 28% in control reactions. Siplizumab significantly lowered the cumulative frequency of alloreactive sequences that could be traced to unstimulated CD4+ memory T cells. The suppressive function of proliferating Tregs from siplizumab cultures was not functionally confirmed.

Including cysteine and phenylalanine, the CDR3 has 17 amino acids. Left in the record is the CDR3 DNA by itself, 51 bases read in frame from the first base. The germline V gene yields ENHRY for CDR1 and SYGVKD for CDR2. At the junction V is shortened by 2 bases and J by 3 bases, with 16 bases in between. Sorted unstimulated T cells and proliferating T cells recovered from mixed lymphocyte reactions underwent TCRbeta CDR3 sequencing. Fresh whole blood from around 10 HLA-typed healthy donors was used as the source from which PBMCs were isolated. To map where alloreactive clones came from, unstimulated CD4+ non-regulatory T cells were FACS-sorted.

The sequencing sample was made of non-Treg CD4+ T cells sorted from blood. The sample's cell subset or site, from its label and the paper: FACS-sorted unstimulated CD4+ non-regulatory T cells. The sequence was obtained from a human donor in good health. In this chain, TRBV10-3 is recombined with TRBJ1-4; the D region possibly corresponds to TRBD1 (6 bases align). The DNA reads TGTGCCATCAGTGAGGGGTCAGGAGGGGGATCTAATGAAAAACTGTTTTTT. The translation is CAISEGSGGGSNEKLFF.